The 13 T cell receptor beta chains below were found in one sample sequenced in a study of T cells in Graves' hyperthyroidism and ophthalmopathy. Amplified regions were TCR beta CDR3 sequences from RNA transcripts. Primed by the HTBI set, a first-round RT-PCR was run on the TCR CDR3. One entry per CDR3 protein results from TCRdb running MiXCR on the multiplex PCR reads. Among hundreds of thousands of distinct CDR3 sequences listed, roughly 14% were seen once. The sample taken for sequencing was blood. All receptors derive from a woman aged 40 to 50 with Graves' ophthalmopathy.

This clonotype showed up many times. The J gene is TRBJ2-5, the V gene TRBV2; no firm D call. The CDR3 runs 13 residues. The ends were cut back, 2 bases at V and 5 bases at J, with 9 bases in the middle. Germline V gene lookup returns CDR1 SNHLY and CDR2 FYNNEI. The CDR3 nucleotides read TGTGCCAGCAGTGAACAGGTCACGGAGACCCAGTACTTC. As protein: CASSEQVTETQYF.

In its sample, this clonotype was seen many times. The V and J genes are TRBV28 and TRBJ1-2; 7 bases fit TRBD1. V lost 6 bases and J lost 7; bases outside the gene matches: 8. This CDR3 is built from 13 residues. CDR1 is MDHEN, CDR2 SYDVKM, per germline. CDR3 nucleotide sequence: TGTGCCAGCAGGGAAGGGACAGTTCGTGGCTACACCTTC. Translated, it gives CASREGTVRGYTF.

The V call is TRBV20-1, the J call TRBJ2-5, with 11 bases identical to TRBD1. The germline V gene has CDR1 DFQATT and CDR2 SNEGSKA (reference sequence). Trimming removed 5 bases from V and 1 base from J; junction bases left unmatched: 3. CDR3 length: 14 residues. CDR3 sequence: CSARTGGVQETQYF. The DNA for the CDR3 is TGCAGTGCTCGGACAGGGGGCGTCCAAGAGACCCAGTACTTC.

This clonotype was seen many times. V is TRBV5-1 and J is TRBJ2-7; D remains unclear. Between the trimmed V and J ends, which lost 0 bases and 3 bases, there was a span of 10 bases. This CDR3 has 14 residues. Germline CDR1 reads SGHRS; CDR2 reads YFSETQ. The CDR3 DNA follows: TGCGCCAGCAGCTTGGCGGGCAGTATCTACGAGCAGTACTTC. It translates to CASSLAGSIYEQYF.

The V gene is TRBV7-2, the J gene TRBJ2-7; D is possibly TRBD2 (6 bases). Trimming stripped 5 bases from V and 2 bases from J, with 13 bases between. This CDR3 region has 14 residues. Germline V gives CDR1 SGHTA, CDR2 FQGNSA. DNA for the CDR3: TGTGCCAGCAGCCAACCCCCGGGAGCCTACGAGCAGTACTTC. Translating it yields CASSQPPGAYEQYF. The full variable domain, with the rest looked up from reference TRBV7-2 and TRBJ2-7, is GAGVSQSPSNKVTEKGKDVELRCDPISGHTALYWYRQSLGQGLEFLIYFQGNSAPDKSGLPSDRFSAERTGGSVSTLTIQRTQQEDSAVYLCASSQPPGAYEQYFGPGTRLTVT.

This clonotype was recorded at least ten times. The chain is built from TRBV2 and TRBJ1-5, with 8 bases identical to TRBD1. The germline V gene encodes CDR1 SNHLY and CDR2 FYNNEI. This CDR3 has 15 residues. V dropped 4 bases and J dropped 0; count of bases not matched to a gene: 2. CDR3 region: CASSGTGNSNQPQHF. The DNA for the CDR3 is TGTGCCAGCAGTGGGACAGGGAATAGCAATCAGCCCCAGCATTTT.

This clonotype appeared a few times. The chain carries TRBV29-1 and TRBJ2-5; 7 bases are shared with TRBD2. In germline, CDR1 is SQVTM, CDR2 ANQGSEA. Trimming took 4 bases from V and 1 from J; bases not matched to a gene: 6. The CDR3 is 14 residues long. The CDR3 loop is CSVGASGTQETQYF. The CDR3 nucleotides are TGCAGCGTTGGGGCGAGCGGGACCCAAGAGACCCAGTACTTC.

CDR3 in DNA: TGCAGTGCTAGTGGACAGTCTGAAGGCTACACCTTC. Translated: CSASGQSEGYTF. The rearrangement uses TRBV20-1 and TRBJ1-2, with D possibly TRBD1 on 6 matching bases. CDR3 length: 12 residues. Deletions cut 3 bases from V and 8 bases from J, with 13 bases between. CDR1 and CDR2 (germline): DFQATT, SNEGSKA (reference sequence).

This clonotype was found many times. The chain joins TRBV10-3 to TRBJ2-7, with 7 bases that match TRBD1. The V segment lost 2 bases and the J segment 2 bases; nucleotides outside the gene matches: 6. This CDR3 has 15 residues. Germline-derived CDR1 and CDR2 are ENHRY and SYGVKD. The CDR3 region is CAISEQGDGAYEQYF. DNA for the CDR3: TGTGCCATCAGTGAGCAGGGGGATGGGGCCTACGAGCAGTACTTC.

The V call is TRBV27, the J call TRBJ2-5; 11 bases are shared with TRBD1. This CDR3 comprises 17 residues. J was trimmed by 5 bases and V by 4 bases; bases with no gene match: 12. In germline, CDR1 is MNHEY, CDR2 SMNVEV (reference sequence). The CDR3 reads CASSSDRGPVLGETQYF. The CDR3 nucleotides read TGTGCCAGCAGTTCGGACAGGGGGCCCGTGTTGGGGGAGACCCAGTACTTC.

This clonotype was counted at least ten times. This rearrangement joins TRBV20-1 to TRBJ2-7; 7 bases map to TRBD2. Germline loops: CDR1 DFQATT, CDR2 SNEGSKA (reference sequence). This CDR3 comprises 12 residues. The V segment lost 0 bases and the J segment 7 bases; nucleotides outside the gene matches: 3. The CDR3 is CSAREGGIEQYF. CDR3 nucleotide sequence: TGCAGTGCTAGAGAGGGGGGGATTGAGCAGTACTTC.

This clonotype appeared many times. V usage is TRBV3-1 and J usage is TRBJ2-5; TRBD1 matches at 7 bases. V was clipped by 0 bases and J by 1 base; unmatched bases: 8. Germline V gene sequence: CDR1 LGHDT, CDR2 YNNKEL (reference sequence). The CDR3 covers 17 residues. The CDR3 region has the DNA TGTGCCAGCAGCCAAGAGGGGATACAGGGGTTCCAAGAGACCCAGTACTTC. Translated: CASSQEGIQGFQETQYF.

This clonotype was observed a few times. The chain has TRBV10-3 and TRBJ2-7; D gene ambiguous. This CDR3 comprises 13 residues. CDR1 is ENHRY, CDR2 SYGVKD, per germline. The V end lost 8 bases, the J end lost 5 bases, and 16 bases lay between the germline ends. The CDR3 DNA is TGTGCCATCCACGGCGAGGCCCGAGACGAGCAGTACTTC. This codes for CAIHGEARDEQYF.